Below, one T cell receptor (beta chain) is given with its context. Its antigen remains unidentified. It has no much larger one-base neighbor in the sample; base qualities were not kept. The V and J ends are trimmed by 5 bases and 5 bases, leaving 15 bases between them. The CDR3 numbers 15 residues from cysteine through phenylalanine. The only DNA kept is the CDR3, 45 bases in frame from the first base. Looking up the germline V gene yields CDR1 MNHEY and CDR2 SVGAGI. The immunoSEQ Assay, a bias-controlled multiplex PCR, was used to amplify TCRbeta CDR3 regions from genomic DNA. As for how the authors treated the data: The number of nucleated cells in each sample was estimated by amplification of reference gene primers within the assay. To quantify the absolute abundance of each unique TCRbeta CDR3 rearrangement, sequence reads were collapsed and filtered. For each sample, productive Simpson clonality was calculated as the square root of Simpson's diversity index over productive rearrangements. In TCRdb, the immuneACCESS table is reduced to in-frame sequences with V and J assigned. These tables do not hold every clone; where another copy was compared, an unresolved V gene accounts for under half, and the others remain unexplained. D and trimming come from the DNA, and the V and J calls and clone size come from that table. The sample contains more than 250,000 clones, about 80% of them found a single time. The ten top clones hold around 9.2% of the sample.

The collaborating institutions used their own protocols to collect whole blood in K2EDTA tubes. For TCRbeta analysis, collaborators shipped samples as frozen whole blood, isolated PBMCs, or DNA extracted from either of those sample types. This record belongs to a study of blood T cell repertoires in COVID-19 (dated by TCRdb to the early 2020s). The study in broad terms: The collaborator samples originated in the United States, Italy and Spain and spanned the acute and convalescent phases of COVID-19. The prospective study material was composed of cDNA or gDNA derived from T cells, B-cell-depleted T cells, or PBMCs. The dataset comprised deeply sampled blood TCRbeta repertoires from subjects exposed to, actively infected with, or recovered from COVID-19. The repertoires were released in a freely available public database intended as a resource for research on the immune response to SARS-CoV-2. Samples came from the ongoing ImmuneRACE study (first 160 participants) plus 1,254 subjects from 6 global collaborators. Sample metadata almost always included a de-identified subject ID, COVID-19 status, age in years and sex. Where HLA class I and class II types were available, the types were taken from metadata supplied by the sample provider, not from assay-based typing.

Overall study outcomes, separate from this receptor: How much clinical and demographic metadata was included differed by source and by participant, and the metadata was provided uncurated.

Specimen: peripheral blood. The chain is made from TRBV6-5 and TRBJ1-4; TRBD1 is a weak D gene call, 5 bases matching. This clonotype was sampled from a human donor in a cohort sampled during active COVID-19. The nucleotides are TGTGCCAGCAGTCAGTGGGGAGGGGAGAATGAAAAACTGTTTTTT. This codes for CASSQWGGENEKLFF.